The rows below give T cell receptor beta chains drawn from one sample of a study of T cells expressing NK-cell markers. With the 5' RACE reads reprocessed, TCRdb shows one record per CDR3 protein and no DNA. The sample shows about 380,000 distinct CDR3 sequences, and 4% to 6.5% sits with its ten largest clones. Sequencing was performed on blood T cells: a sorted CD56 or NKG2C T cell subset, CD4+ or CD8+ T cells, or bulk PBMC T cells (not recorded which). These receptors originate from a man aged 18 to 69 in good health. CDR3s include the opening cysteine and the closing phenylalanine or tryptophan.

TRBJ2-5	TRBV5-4	CASSLVSGGRQKTQYF
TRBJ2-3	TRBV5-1	CAGATQGLADTQYF
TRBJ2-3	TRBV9	CASSVAVGSPTDTQYF
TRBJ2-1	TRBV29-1	CSAHPGGTEQFF
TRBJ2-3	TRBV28	CASTLLGGGSTDTQYF
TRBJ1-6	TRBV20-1	CSAQTHGSYNSPLHF
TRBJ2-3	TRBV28	CASSLGTRVDTQYF
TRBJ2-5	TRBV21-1	CASSKDEGGGQETQYF
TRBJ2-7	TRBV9	CASSPWGTSIYEQYF
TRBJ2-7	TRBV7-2	CASSFWTSGTHEQYF
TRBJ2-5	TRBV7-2	CASRQGLTETQYF
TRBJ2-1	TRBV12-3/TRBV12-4	CASRSHLGSYNEQFF
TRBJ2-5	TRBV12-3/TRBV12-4	CASSPQLGVQETQYF
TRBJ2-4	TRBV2	CASSLAGNIQYF